The 32 T cell receptor beta chains presented below share a single source sample, sequenced in a study of T cells in Graves' hyperthyroidism and ophthalmopathy. RNA transcripts served as the template for amplifying TCR beta CDR3 regions. An initial round of RT-PCR targeting the TCR CDR3 relied on the HTBI primer set. Each CDR3 protein is one row after TCRdb ran MiXCR on the multiplex PCR reads. Of 600,000 to 900,000 distinct CDR3 sequences in the sample, roughly 15% were seen once. Sequences were obtained from blood. Receptor source: a man in his late teens or twenties with Graves' hyperthyroidism.

The chain links TRBV20-1 to TRBJ2-2; 8 bases are a match to TRBD2. There are 15 residues in the CDR3. Germline-derived CDR1 and CDR2 are DFQATT and SNEGSKA (reference sequence). Here the CDR3 reads CIPHTGTRNTGELFF. CDR3 sequence (DNA): TGCATCCCTCATACCGGGACTAGAAACACCGGGGAGCTGTTTTTT.

This clonotype was counted at least ten times. J is TRBJ2-4 and V is TRBV28; D may be TRBD1 (7 bases). Germline CDR1 MDHEN, CDR2 SYDVKM. CDR3 length: 14 residues. Trimming took 1 base from V and 7 from J, leaving 11 bases between them. CDR3 sequence reads: CASSLSQGGNIQYF. Here the CDR3 DNA reads TGTGCCAGCAGTTTATCCCAGGGGGGCAACATTCAGTACTTC.

The CDR3 region is CASSYSSYQGAKNIQYF. CDR3 coding DNA: TGTGCCAGCAGTTACTCGAGTTACCAGGGAGCCAAAAACATTCAGTACTTC. The chain links TRBV6-5 to TRBJ2-4; D might be TRBD1 (5 bases). The CDR3 totals 17 residues. Germline CDR1 reads MNHEY; CDR2 reads SVGAGI. V shed 0 bases and J shed 0 bases, with 12 bases lying between them.

There are many counts of this clonotype. V and J are TRBV3-1 and TRBJ2-1; a possible D gene is TRBD1 (7 bases). Germline V gives CDR1 LGHDT, CDR2 YNNKEL (reference sequence). CDR3 length equals 13 residues. V was cut by 5 bases and J by 7 bases, with 12 bases left in between. CDR3 sequence: CASSDREENEQFF. The CDR3 coding sequence is TGTGCCAGCAGCGACAGGGAGGAGAATGAGCAGTTCTTC.

This clonotype was counted ten times or more. The chain recombines TRBV6-1 with TRBJ1-1; 7 bases are a match to TRBD1. This CDR3 spans 15 amino acids. Germline V gene data show CDR1 as MNHNS and CDR2 as SASEGT. Trimming at V came to 8 bases and at J to 0 bases, leaving 9 bases not matched to a gene. The CDR3 DNA is TGTGCCAGCTCCGGGACAGCGGTAATGAACACTGAAGCTTTCTTT. Translation: CASSGTAVMNTEAFF.

In its sample, this clonotype was seen many times. J is TRBJ2-7 and V is TRBV20-1; D gene unclear. Germline assignment: CDR1 DFQATT and CDR2 SNEGSKA (reference sequence). V shed 0 bases and J shed 2 bases, with 14 bases lying between them. This CDR3 comprises 15 residues. The CDR3 protein is CSARDPRSPTYEQYF. The CDR3, as DNA: TGCAGTGCTAGAGATCCGCGGAGCCCAACCTACGAGCAGTACTTC.

This clonotype was counted at least ten times. V and J are TRBV6-2 or TRBV6-3 and TRBJ2-5; TRBD2 matches at 7 bases. Looked up from germline, CDR1 is MNHEY and CDR2 is SVGEGT. V gave up 8 bases and J gave up 4 bases; unmatched junction bases: 19. This CDR3 spans 17 amino acids. The DNA for the CDR3 is TGTGCCAGCGCTTTCCCTCTCCTAGCGGACCTTGGAGAGACCCAGTACTTC. Translating gives CASAFPLLADLGETQYF.

This clonotype occurred a few times. The chain couples TRBV7-9 to TRBJ2-3; 12 nucleotides align to TRBD2. CDR3 size: 16 residues. J lost 3 bases, V lost 5 bases, and 6 bases had no gene match. Germline CDR1 SEHNR, CDR2 FQNEAQ (reference sequence). CDR3 DNA: TGTGCCAGCAGCCGTCGGACTAGCGGGGAAACAGATACGCAGTATTTT. This gives the protein CASSRRTSGETDTQYF.

CDR3 protein: CASSQEGLAGPYNEQFF. The CDR3 coding sequence is TGTGCCAGCAGCCAAGAGGGACTAGCGGGTCCCTACAATGAGCAGTTCTTC. The chain uses TRBV4-2 and TRBJ2-1; 12 positions agree with TRBD2. With V trimmed by 0 bases and J by 2 bases, 2 bases remained unmatched. This CDR3 is built from 17 residues. CDR1 and CDR2 from the germline V gene are LGHNA and YNFKEQ.

The genes are TRBV7-8 and TRBJ2-7, with TRBD2 as a possible D gene (5 bases). Trimming stripped 5 bases from V and 0 bases from J, with 14 bases between. The CDR3 has 15 amino acids. Germline CDR1 reads SGHVS; CDR2 reads FQNEAQ. Here the CDR3 reads CASSPEIGVSYEQYF. CDR3 DNA: TGTGCCAGCAGCCCCGAGATCGGGGTCTCCTACGAGCAGTACTTC.

This clonotype was found a few times. The chain has TRBV29-1 and TRBJ2-5; a weak D match, TRBD1 (5 bases). CDR3 size: 14 residues. Germline-derived CDR1 and CDR2 are SQVTM and ANQGSEA. V shed 0 bases and J shed 5 bases, with 13 bases lying between them. CDR3 in DNA: TGCAGCGTTGAAGATCGGCTCAGGGCGGAGACCCAGTACTTC. It yields the protein CSVEDRLRAETQYF.

This clonotype was counted ten times or more. The chain has TRBV20-1 and TRBJ2-5; the D gene is possibly TRBD1 (5 bases). Trimming pared 2 bases from V and 5 bases from J, leaving 9 bases between. CDR3 length equals 12 residues. Germline lookup yields CDR1 DFQATT and CDR2 SNEGSKA (reference sequence). The CDR3 region is CSARLPGETQYF. The CDR3 nucleotides are TGCAGTGCTAGACTACCAGGGGAGACCCAGTACTTC.

The rearrangement joins TRBV20-1 to TRBJ2-5, with D possibly TRBD2 on 5 matching bases. The CDR3 extends over 12 amino acids. Germline V gene sequence: CDR1 DFQATT, CDR2 SNEGSKA (reference sequence). V was clipped by 4 bases and J by 5 bases, with 11 bases between them. The CDR3 coding sequence is TGCAGTGCTACTCGGACGGGGGAGACCCAGTACTTC. Encoded protein: CSATRTGETQYF.

This clonotype was seen a few times. This chain connects TRBV7-3 to TRBJ2-2, with 13 bases lining up with TRBD2. The trim removed 0 bases at V and 5 bases at J, leaving 0 bases unmatched. The CDR3 extends over 16 amino acids. Germline values: CDR1 SGHTA, CDR2 FQGTGA. The CDR3: CASSLTGLAGTGELFF. CDR3 nucleotides: TGTGCCAGCAGCTTAACGGGACTAGCGGGGACCGGGGAGCTGTTTTTT.

This clonotype was observed many times. This sequence joins TRBV3-1 and TRBJ2-5; 10 nucleotides align to TRBD2. The CDR3 is 15 amino acids. CDR1 is LGHDT and CDR2 is YNNKEL in the germline V gene (reference sequence). Unmatched junction bases numbered 4, after V lost 2 bases and J lost 4 bases. The CDR3, as DNA: TGTGCCAGCAGCCAACTAGCGGGAGTTGGAGAGACCCAGTACTTC. This codes for CASSQLAGVGETQYF.

This chain uses TRBV6-1 with TRBJ2-4, with D perhaps assigned TRBD1 or TRBD2 (5 bases each). Trimming removed 8 bases from V and 0 bases from J, with 14 bases in between. Germline CDR1 reads MNHNS; CDR2 reads SASEGT. The length of the CDR3 is 15 residues. This CDR3 is CASAPGPSAKNIQYF. The CDR3 nucleotides are TGTGCCAGCGCTCCGGGACCATCAGCCAAAAACATTCAGTACTTC.

In its sample, this clonotype was seen once. A much larger clone sits a single nucleotide away, making a read error possible. The V and J genes are TRBV7-9 and TRBJ1-3, with TRBD1 matching 7 bases. This CDR3 comprises 14 residues. V trimming: 7 bases; J trimming: 2 bases; junction bases outside the gene matches: 5. CDR1 and CDR2 from the germline V gene are SEHNR and FQNEAQ (reference sequence). CDR3 nucleotides: TGTGCCAGCAACTTGCAGGGGGCTGGAAACACCATATATTTT. Translating it yields CASNLQGAGNTIYF.

The rearrangement joins TRBV14 to TRBJ1-1; a possible D gene is TRBD1 (6 bases). CDR1 and CDR2 (germline): SGHDN, FVKESK. The CDR3 totals 15 residues. The germline V and J ends were trimmed by 0 bases and 7 bases, with 15 bases remaining between them. DNA of the CDR3: TGTGCCAGCAGCCAAGATGGCGGGACATTACGTGAAGCTTTCTTT. Protein sequence: CASSQDGGTLREAFF.

This clonotype was recorded a few times. The V and J genes are TRBV30 and TRBJ2-1; 8 bases fit TRBD2. The junction had 9 bases not matched to a gene; V was cut back by 7 bases and J by 4 bases. Germline V gene sequence: CDR1 GTSNPN, CDR2 SVGIG (reference sequence). This CDR3 has 14 residues. CDR3 protein: CAFLAGSGYNEQFF. CDR3 DNA sequence: TGTGCCTTTTTAGCGGGATCAGGGTACAATGAGCAGTTCTTC.

This sequence joins TRBV2 and TRBJ2-1; 8 bases align to TRBD2. This CDR3 is 14 amino acids long. Per germline, CDR1 SNHLY and CDR2 FYNNEI. V dropped 6 bases and J dropped 6; count of bases not matched to a gene: 7. The CDR3 coding sequence is TGTGCCAGCAGCTCGGCGGGACTAGTCAATGAGCAGTTCTTC. The encoded protein is CASSSAGLVNEQFF.

V and J are TRBV30 and TRBJ2-2, with D possibly matching TRBD1 (5 bases). V was trimmed by 4 bases and J by 7 bases, leaving 13 bases between them. This CDR3 comprises 13 residues. Germline values: CDR1 GTSNPN, CDR2 SVGIG (reference sequence). The CDR3 DNA reads TGTGCCTGGAATGGGGCCCGGCTCGGGGAGCTGTTTTTT. It specifies CAWNGARLGELFF.

The gene calls are TRBV24-1 and TRBJ2-3; 7 nucleotides match TRBD2. There are 17 residues in the CDR3. V lost 1 base and J lost 4; bases outside the gene matches: 10. The V gene's germline CDR1 is KGHDR and CDR2 SFDVKD. CDR3 sequence (DNA): TGTGCCACCAGTGATTTTGTGGCGGGAGTGTCCCCAGATACGCAGTATTTT. The encoded protein is CATSDFVAGVSPDTQYF.

The CDR3 loop reads CASSYLDVKGSYEQYF. As DNA, the CDR3 is TGTGCCAGCAGTTATCTCGACGTGAAAGGCTCCTACGAGCAGTACTTC. The J gene is TRBJ2-7, the V gene TRBV6-5, with D uncertain. Germline V CDR1 and CDR2: MNHEY, SVGAGI. The CDR3 covers 16 residues. V was shortened by 3 bases and J by 0 bases, with 15 bases between the two germline ends.

This clonotype was seen repeatedly, ten times or more. CDR3 DNA sequence: TGTGCCTGGAGTGTACGAGGGAACACTGAAGCTTTCTTT. Residues: CAWSVRGNTEAFF. This chain connects TRBV30 to TRBJ1-1, with unresolved D. CDR3 length: 13 residues. V was clipped by 0 bases and J by 1 base, with 6 bases between them. Germline V gene sequence: CDR1 GTSNPN, CDR2 SVGIG (reference sequence).

In its sample, this clonotype was seen a few times. Written as DNA, the CDR3 is TGCAGTGCTACGTCGCCGGAGAACTCCGAGCAGTACTTC. Amino acids: CSATSPENSEQYF. V is TRBV20-1 and J is TRBJ2-7; D is uncertain. This CDR3 has 13 amino acids. CDR1 is DFQATT and CDR2 is SNEGSKA in the germline V gene (reference sequence). Between the trimmed V and J ends, which lost 4 bases and 6 bases, there was a span of 16 bases.

This chain links TRBV14 with TRBJ2-1, with 7 bases aligning to TRBD1. Germline-derived CDR1 and CDR2 are SGHDN and FVKESK. The ends lost 1 base at V and 16 bases at J; junction bases unmatched: 7. CDR3 length equals 12 residues. The CDR3 nucleotides are TGTGCCAGCAGCCAAGGGTGGCAGGGGGTCTTCTTC. Translating it yields CASSQGWQGVFF.

Note on this clonotype: This may be a read error, as it is one base from a much larger clone. As DNA, the CDR3 is TGTGCCAGCAGCTTTAAGACACACGGCTCCTACGAGCAGTACTTC. It is translated as CASSFKTHGSYEQYF. This chain joins TRBV7-2 and TRBJ2-7; unclear D gene. This CDR3 comprises 15 residues. Germline V gene sequence: CDR1 SGHTA, CDR2 FQGNSA. With 3 bases removed from V and 0 bases from J, the gap between germline ends came to 12 bases. Looking up the rest from reference TRBV7-2 and TRBJ2-7 gives the full variable domain: GAGVSQSPSNKVTEKGKDVELRCDPISGHTALYWYRQSLGQGLEFLIYFQGNSAPDKSGLPSDRFSAERTGGSVSTLTIQRTQQEDSAVYLCASSFKTHGSYEQYFGPGTRLTVT.

This chain joins TRBV9 and TRBJ1-3; tentative D call: TRBD1 (6 bases). This CDR3 is 14 amino acids long. The germline V and J ends were trimmed by 5 bases and 4 bases, with 13 bases remaining between them. Germline CDR1 SGDLS, CDR2 YYNGEE. The CDR3 reads CASSSGQRGNTIYF. In DNA, the CDR3 is TGTGCCAGCAGTTCTGGACAGCGAGGAAACACCATATATTTT. The variable domain in full, completed from reference TRBV9 and TRBJ1-3, reads DSGVTQTPKHLITATGQRVTLRCSPRSGDLSVYWYQQSLDQGLQFLIQYYNGEERAKGNILERFSAQQFPDLHSELNLSSLELGDSALYFCASSSGQRGNTIYFGEGSWLTVV.

The CDR3 bases are TGTGCCAGCAGCCCCGGGGGGGGTATCGACGAGCAGTACTTC. Translating gives CASSPGGGIDEQYF. V gene TRBV9 combines with J gene TRBJ2-7; TRBD2 matches at 8 bases. CDR1 and CDR2 (germline): SGDLS, YYNGEE. The length of the CDR3 is 14 residues. The V gene end was trimmed by 4 bases and the J gene end by 5 bases; junction bases not matched to a gene: 8.

This clonotype was recorded at least ten times. The chain couples TRBV28 to TRBJ1-1; 10 bases fit TRBD1. V shed 2 bases, J shed 0 bases, and the junction held 12 bases outside the gene matches. Germline V gene lookup returns CDR1 MDHEN and CDR2 SYDVKM. CDR3 length: 19 amino acids. CDR3 DNA: TGTGCCAGCAGTTTAATGGGTCTGGGACAGGGGAAATTGAACACTGAAGCTTTCTTT. Its translation is CASSLMGLGQGKLNTEAFF.

This clonotype was found a few times. V usage is TRBV12-3 or TRBV12-4 and J usage is TRBJ2-2; the D is unclear. This CDR3 spans 13 amino acids. V lost 2 bases to trimming and J lost 6 bases, with 7 bases between them. For the CDR3, the DNA is TGTGCCAGCAGTTTAAAGGGTTCCGGGGAGCTGTTTTTT. Encoded protein: CASSLKGSGELFF.

Note on this clonotype: Possible read error: a much larger clone is one base away. Because the CDR3 is missing its conserved closing phenylalanine or tryptophan, this is likely a read error. This chain joins TRBV6-1 and TRBJ2-5, with TRBD2 identical over 7 bases. The CDR3 covers 13 residues. Trimming removed 4 bases from V and 9 bases from J; junction bases left unmatched: 8. The germline V gene encodes CDR1 MNHNS and CDR2 SASEGT. CDR3 coding DNA: TGTGCCAGCAGTGGAACTAGCGATTCGCCCCAGTACCTC. Amino acids: CASSGTSDSPQYL.